This TCR beta chain was recovered during a study of vaccination effects on CD4 cells after COVID-19. About the study: Expansion with viral peptide pools was applied to antigen-specific CD4+ T cells by the ViraFEST assay prior to sequencing. The researchers cultured 1.5 million to 2.5 million PBMC per well with 8 to 10 IU/ml IL-2 and 9.5 to 10 ug/ml peptides. Study-wide results and limits: Most post-vaccine spike-reactive clones in convalescents were new, not infection-derived. Long after vaccination, the clones induced by infection and by vaccine shrank markedly in size.

Germline V gives CDR1 LNHDA, CDR2 SQIVND (reference sequence). The CDR3 consists of 14 residues. V was trimmed by 11 bases and J by 0 bases, leaving 14 bases between them. Repertoires were generated with immunoSEQ multiplex PCR, while TCRdb's copy carries only in-frame clones and drops some. The data show about 44,000 clones, with 76% seen just once and roughly 3.5% held by the top ten. On this clone: Its antigen remains unidentified.

Subsequent to a culture period of less than twelve days, CD4+ T cells were isolated. PCR showed that the person got SARS-CoV-2 infection at some point between March and December 2020. Two-dose vaccination with either BNT162b2 or mRNA-1273 was given to the participants. This specimen consisted of CD4+ T cells from PBMCs cultured without peptide, obtained after COVID-19 vaccination. The clonotype originates from a human donor who had a prior SARS-CoV-2 infection. V usage is TRBV19 and J usage is TRBJ1-3, with D hard to call. CDR3 DNA: TGTGCCGGAAGGACGGAGAACTCTGGAAACACCATATATTTT. It encodes CAGRTENSGNTIYF.